This T cell receptor beta chain derives from a study of blood T cell repertoires in COVID-19. Whole-study context: COVID-19 samples from acute and convalescent phases originated in the United States, Italy and Spain. PBMCs, B-cell-depleted T cells, or T cells were the source of the cDNA or gDNA that made up the material.

In the source study's methods: How many nucleated cells were present was estimated from reference gene primer amplification. Profiled with immunoSEQ multiplex PCR; TCRdb holds only in-frame clones, not every one. V and J calls and clone size come straight from that table; D and trimming were deduced from the DNA. The data hold 140,000 to 150,000 clones, with approximately 90% observed a single time. The germline gives CDR1 MDHEN, CDR2 SYDVKM. The CDR3 is made up of 17 amino acids. The V end was cut by 6 bases, the J end by 0 bases, with 18 bases between. Sequencing input: peripheral blood. The TCR comes from a man aged 60-69 years with active or convalescent COVID-19. The chain carries TRBV28 and TRBJ2-1, with D perhaps matching TRBD1 (6 bases). CDR3 in amino acids: CASRPQTGLSSYNEQFF. The CDR3 coding sequence is TGTGCCAGCAGACCTCAGACAGGACTCAGCTCCTACAATGAGCAGTTCTTC.